This T cell receptor beta chain was sequenced in a study of T cell repertoires in cytomegalovirus infection. Via MiXCR, TCRdb re-called the reads, giving one row per CDR3 protein. The sample has about 740,000 distinct CDR3 sequences; 35% to 45% are singletons. This clonotype was detected only once. Its target is not known. Study observations and caveats: Clonotypes of TCR beta that were HLA-C-restricted and CMV-specific dominated the ex vivo response.

The V gene lost 1 base and the J gene lost 3 bases, with 13 bases spanning the gap. Germline CDR1 is SGHTA and CDR2 is FQGNSA. The CDR3 runs to 15 residues. The specimen sequenced was PBMCs. The J gene is TRBJ2-7, the V gene TRBV7-2; tentatively, D is TRBD1 (6 bases). This clonotype originated in a human donor in good health (CMV status not recorded). Some clones in this sample may be carry-over from other donors' samples. The CDR3 coding sequence is TGTGCCAGCAGCTTAGGAGTAGTGGACAGCTACGAGCAGTACTTC. This translates into CASSLGVVDSYEQYF.